This TCR beta chain was identified in a study of blood T cell repertoires in COVID-19. CDR1 is MDHEN and CDR2 is SYDVKM in the germline V gene. This CDR3 is built from 14 residues. Methods used by the authors: Counts of nucleated cells, estimated from reference gene primer amplification, were obtained. The method was immunoSEQ multiplex PCR; TCRdb's version includes in-frame clones alone and lacks a portion of them. For V, J and clone size, that table is used; D and trimming come from the DNA. The table includes around 40,000 clones, around 90% detected once. The V and J genes are TRBV28 and TRBJ2-3; 11 bases fit TRBD2. Sequencing used peripheral blood. This TCR came from a man aged 50-59 years with active COVID-19. In DNA, the CDR3 is TGTGCGATTAGCGGGAGGGCCGGGACAGATACGCAGTATTTT. It translates to CAISGRAGTDTQYF. The full variable domain, completed using reference TRBV28 and TRBJ2-3, is DVKVTQSSRYLVKRTGEKVFLECVQDMDHENMFWYRQDPGLGLRLIYFSYDVKMKEKGDIPEGYSVSREKKERFSLILESASTNQTSMYLCAISGRAGTDTQYFGPGTRLTVL.